Each of the 8 T cell receptor beta chains below was sequenced from the same sample in a study of CD8 T cells in Susac syndrome. About 0.45 to 1 ug RNA was reverse transcribed with random hexamers. MiXCR, applied by TCRdb to the immunoSEQ multiplex PCR reads, yields one record per CDR3 protein. The repertoire has tens of thousands of distinct CDR3 sequences, roughly nine tenths of them found once; the top ten carry 0.5% to 0.6%. The sequenced material came from CD8+ T cells from PBMCs. Source of these receptors: a human donor with multiple sclerosis.

The chain combines TRBV7-6 with TRBJ2-2; no reliable D call. The CDR3 runs 16 residues. Trimming stripped 5 bases from V and 0 bases from J, with 13 bases between. Germline-derived CDR1 and CDR2 are SGHVS and FNYEAQ. DNA of the CDR3: TGTGCCAGCAGCCAAGGACCGAGCACGAACACCGGGGAGCTGTTTTTT. It codes for CASSQGPSTNTGELFF.

The chain employs TRBV10-3 and TRBJ2-1, with a weak D call TRBD1 (6 bases). Germline CDR1 is ENHRY and CDR2 is SYGVKD. The V and J ends lost 11 bases and 2 bases respectively, with 16 bases between them. The CDR3 totals 14 residues. CDR3: CAAQGVETYNEQFF. DNA of the CDR3: TGTGCCGCACAGGGAGTAGAGACCTACAATGAGCAGTTCTTC.

The rearrangement links TRBV2 to TRBJ1-3; 7 nucleotides match TRBD1. The junction had 6 bases not matched to a gene; V was cut back by 6 bases and J by 1 base. Per the germline V gene, CDR1 is SNHLY and CDR2 is FYNNEI. This CDR3 has 15 amino acids. The CDR3 loop reads CASSSLDRSGNTIYF. In nucleotides, the CDR3 is TGTGCCAGCAGCAGCTTGGACAGGTCTGGAAACACCATATATTTT.

V usage is TRBV6-5 and J usage is TRBJ1-1; D might be TRBD1 (5 bases). In germline, CDR1 is MNHEY, CDR2 SVGAGI. Trimming shortened V by 2 bases and J by 5 bases, and 24 bases separated the two germline ends. The CDR3 sequence is 18 residues long. The CDR3 nucleotides read TGTGCCAGCAGTTACGACACCGTTCGGGCGGGGGATCTTACTGAAGCTTTCTTT. The encoded protein is CASSYDTVRAGDLTEAFF.

The genes are TRBV20-1 and TRBJ2-5; 8 bases fit TRBD2. The CDR3 extends over 15 amino acids. From germline, CDR1 is DFQATT and CDR2 SNEGSKA (reference sequence). V was clipped by 0 bases and J by 5 bases; unmatched bases: 8. The CDR3 nucleotides read TGCAGTGCTAGAGAGTCCGGGAGGGCCTGGGAGACCCAGTACTTC. Translated: CSARESGRAWETQYF.

The chain has TRBV6-2 or TRBV6-3 and TRBJ1-6; no clear D. Between the trimmed V and J ends, which lost 7 bases and 6 bases, there was a span of 13 bases. Germline loops: CDR1 MNHEY, CDR2 SVGEGT. The CDR3 is 14 residues long. The CDR3 DNA follows: TGTGCCAGCACCTTGAGGACCCTTAATTCACCCCTCCACTTT. The encoded protein is CASTLRTLNSPLHF.

The genes are TRBV6-1 and TRBJ2-2, with D tentatively TRBD1 or TRBD2 (5 bases each). V was shortened by 2 bases and J by 6 bases, with 13 bases between the two germline ends. Germline CDR1 reads MNHNS; CDR2 reads SASEGT. The CDR3 contains 15 residues. CDR3 loop: CASSEPLGRAGELFF. The CDR3 nucleotides are TGTGCCAGCAGTGAACCACTAGGCAGGGCCGGGGAGCTGTTTTTT.

This rearrangement joins TRBV19 to TRBJ2-2; D is unclear. Germline V gene sequence: CDR1 LNHDA, CDR2 SQIVND (reference sequence). The ends were cut back, 1 base at V and 7 bases at J, with 10 bases in the middle. There are 14 residues in the CDR3. CDR3 coding DNA: TGTGCCAGTAGTATAGCCCCCCAGGTCGGGGAGCTGTTTTTT. As protein: CASSIAPQVGELFF.